One sample yielded the 6 T cell receptor beta chains listed below, sequenced in a study of cytomegalovirus exposure and HLA in healthy donors. 13 Jbeta primers and 60 Vbeta primers were used for the PCR. The repertoire was sequenced with immunoSEQ multiplex PCR; TCRdb's copy has only in-frame clones and lacks some. The sample has around 130,000 clones, 75% to 90% seen once. Sequences were obtained from PBMCs. Receptors were obtained from a woman aged 40 to 50 in good health and CMV-seropositive.

The rearrangement joins TRBV27 to TRBJ2-1, with TRBD2 matching 13 bases. In germline, CDR1 is MNHEY, CDR2 SMNVEV (reference sequence). This CDR3 comprises 15 residues. J gave up 4 bases and V 5 bases, and 2 bases lay outside the gene matches. The CDR3 DNA reads TGTGCCAGCAGTCCGACTAGCGGGAGGTACAATGAGCAGTTCTTC. This gives the protein CASSPTSGRYNEQFF.

The chain employs TRBV30 and TRBJ1-4; a weak D match, TRBD1 (5 bases). CDR3 length equals 14 residues. Germline V gene lookup returns CDR1 GTSNPN and CDR2 SVGIG (reference sequence). Deletions cut 6 bases from V and 0 bases from J, with 11 bases between. This CDR3 is CACSGTATNEKLFF. CDR3 sequence (DNA): TGTGCCTGCTCAGGGACTGCAACTAATGAAAAACTGTTTTTT.

The chain employs TRBV5-5 and TRBJ1-4; the match to TRBD1 covers 8 bases. Germline lookup yields CDR1 SGHKS and CDR2 YYEKEE (reference sequence). The CDR3 extends over 14 amino acids. The ends lost 0 bases at V and 5 bases at J; junction bases unmatched: 0. The DNA of the CDR3 is TGTGCCAGCAGCTTGGGGACAGGGAATGAAAAACTGTTTTTT. This sequence encodes CASSLGTGNEKLFF. The full variable domain, completed using reference TRBV5-5 and TRBJ1-4, is DAGVTQSPTHLIKTRGQQVTLRCSPISGHKSVSWYQQVLGQGPQFIFQYYEKEERGRGNFPDRFSARQFPNYSSELNVNALLLGDSALYLCASSLGTGNEKLFFGSGTQLSVL.

This chain joins TRBV6-5 and TRBJ2-5; TRBD1 agrees at 7 bases. The J call could be wrong; TRBJ2-7 is a better fit for the DNA end. This CDR3 has 14 amino acids. Germline V CDR1 and CDR2: MNHEY, SVGAGI. The CDR3: CASSYAEGAGEQYF. DNA of the CDR3: TGTGCCAGCAGTTACGCCGAGGGGGCGGGCGAGCAGTACTTC.

The chain has TRBV7-8 and TRBJ2-5, with TRBD1 matching over 7 bases. The CDR3 contains 15 residues. With 3 bases clipped from V and 2 bases from J, the junction kept 6 bases outside the gene matches. Germline CDR1 reads SGHVS; CDR2 reads FQNEAQ. This CDR3 is CASSFQRGLQETQYF. The DNA for the CDR3 is TGTGCCAGCAGCTTCCAGAGGGGGCTTCAAGAGACCCAGTACTTC. Full variable domain (outside the CDR3, taken from reference TRBV7-8 and TRBJ2-5): GAGVSQSPRYKVAKRGQDVALRCDPISGHVSLFWYQQALGQGPEFLTYFQNEAQLDKSGLPSDRFFAERPEGSVSTLKIQRTQQEDSAVYLCASSFQRGLQETQYFGPGTRLLVL.

This clone has more than one count but fewer than ten. CDR3: CASTLRTGDMGGANVLTF. The CDR3 DNA sequence: TGTGCCAGCACCCTAAGAACAGGGGACATGGGGGGGGCCAACGTCCTGACTTTC. This chain connects TRBV7-6 to TRBJ2-6; the match to TRBD1 covers 7 bases. The CDR3 has 18 residues. The V and J ends lost 7 bases and 4 bases, in that order; junction bases with no gene match: 16. Germline CDR1 is SGHVS and CDR2 is FNYEAQ.